The TCR beta chain described here comes from a study of blood T cell repertoires in COVID-19. Study-level background: The samples span acute and convalescent COVID-19 from the United States, Italy and Spain. PBMCs, B-cell-depleted T cells, or T cells provided the cDNA or gDNA that made up the material.

Method: immunoSEQ multiplex PCR; TCRdb's copy keeps in-frame clones and lacks some. The table shows about 350,000 clones, with roughly 87% occurring only once. The V gene lost 1 base and the J gene lost 0 bases, with 7 bases spanning the gap. There are 15 residues in the CDR3. Per germline, CDR1 LGHNT and CDR2 FRNRAP. For this clone: The same CDR3 arises from other DNA sequences in this sample as well.

This chain links TRBV12-5 with TRBJ2-1; D call uncertain. Sequenced: peripheral blood. The TCR comes from a woman in her fifties or sixties with COVID-19, enrolled during active disease. CDR3 in DNA: TGTGCTAGTGGTTTGGGGCAAAGCTCCTACAATGAGCAGTTCTTC. Translated: CASGLGQSSYNEQFF. The variable domain in full, completed from reference TRBV12-5 and TRBJ2-1, reads DARVTQTPRHKVTEMGQEVTMRCQPILGHNTVFWYRQTMMQGLELLAYFRNRAPLDDSGMPKDRFSAEMPDATLATLKIQPSEPRDSAVYFCASGLGQSSYNEQFFGPGTRLTVL.